Listed here are 16 T cell receptor beta chains from one sample, sequenced in a study of OX40 agonist ivuxolimab in advanced cancers. Here immunoSEQ multiplex PCR was the method, and the copy in TCRdb shows in-frame clones only, minus some. Of more than 65,000 clones listed, around four fifths are singletons. This specimen consisted of CD4+ or CD8+ T cells sorted from blood, obtained in a trial of the OX40 agonist ivuxolimab. These receptors came from an adult with an advanced solid tumor such as melanoma, head and neck, liver or kidney cancer.

The sample holds one count of this clone. The chain joins TRBV19 to TRBJ1-6; possible D gene TRBD1, 6 bases. With 0 bases removed from V and 8 bases from J, the gap between germline ends came to 8 bases. The V gene's germline CDR1 is LNHDA and CDR2 SQIVND (reference sequence). CDR3 size: 14 residues. The CDR3 DNA sequence: TGTGCCAGTAGTATAGACAGGGGTTATTCACCCCTCCACTTT. The encoded protein is CASSIDRGYSPLHF.

This sequence joins TRBV9 and TRBJ1-2, with TRBD1 matching 10 bases. The germline gives CDR1 SGDLS, CDR2 YYNGEE. J gave up 8 bases and V 4 bases, and 14 bases lay outside the gene matches. CDR3 length: 16 residues. In DNA form, the CDR3 reads TGTGCCAGCAGCCTCGGGACAGGGGTTACCGCGGGGGGCTACACCTTC. This translates into CASSLGTGVTAGGYTF.

The chain couples TRBV5-6 to TRBJ2-5; D ambiguous. CDR3 size: 15 residues. CDR1 and CDR2 (germline): SGHDT, YYEEEE. Deletions cut 1 base from V and 0 bases from J, with 10 bases between. The CDR3 DNA reads as TGTGCCAGCAGCTTGTATTCCCGGTACCAAGAGACCCAGTACTTC. This encodes CASSLYSRYQETQYF.

This clone was observed a few times. This chain connects TRBV28 to TRBJ1-3; D is undetermined. Germline CDR1 and CDR2: MDHEN and SYDVKM. This CDR3 spans 11 amino acids. V was cut by 6 bases and J by 8 bases, with 8 bases left in between. In nucleotides, the CDR3 is TGTGCCAGCAGCTCCGGGTACACCATATATTTT. It encodes CASSSGYTIYF.

The genes are TRBV2 and TRBJ1-6; 9 bases are shared with TRBD1. Germline V lookup: CDR1 SNHLY, CDR2 FYNNEI. V was clipped by 2 bases and J by 14 bases; unmatched bases: 10. This CDR3 contains 15 residues. The CDR3, as DNA: TGTGCCAGCAGTGAAAACCGGGACAGGGCTTCGGCCCTCCACTTT. This translates into CASSENRDRASALHF.

The V call is TRBV28, the J call TRBJ2-7; 7 bases fit TRBD2. CDR1 MDHEN and CDR2 SYDVKM come from the germline V gene. The CDR3 is 15 residues long. V trimming: 3 bases; J trimming: 3 bases; junction bases outside the gene matches: 8. The CDR3 region has the DNA TGTGCCAGCAGTTTGGTGCTAGCGGCCTACTACGAGCAGTACTTC. Translation: CASSLVLAAYYEQYF. Using reference TRBV28 and TRBJ2-7 for the parts outside the CDR3, the full variable domain is DVKVTQSSRYLVKRTGEKVFLECVQDMDHENMFWYRQDPGLGLRLIYFSYDVKMKEKGDIPEGYSVSREKKERFSLILESASTNQTSMYLCASSLVLAAYYEQYFGPGTRLTVT.

This chain links TRBV5-1 with TRBJ1-6; tentative D call: TRBD1 (6 bases). From germline, CDR1 is SGHRS and CDR2 YFSETQ. The V gene lost 0 bases and the J gene lost 8 bases, with 12 bases spanning the gap. There are 15 residues in the CDR3. CDR3 nucleotide sequence: TGCGCCAGCAGCTTGGATCGGCAGGGGTATTCACCCCTCCACTTT. The encoded protein is CASSLDRQGYSPLHF.

V usage is TRBV7-9 and J usage is TRBJ2-5; D perhaps matches TRBD1 (6 bases). V was pared by 2 bases and J by 1 base, with 14 bases between. The CDR3 has 16 amino acids. Germline CDR1 is SEHNR and CDR2 is FQNEAQ (reference sequence). Here the CDR3 reads CASSLKFVTGQETQYF. The DNA for the CDR3 is TGTGCCAGCAGCTTAAAGTTCGTGACAGGCCAAGAGACCCAGTACTTC.

The CDR3 DNA is TGTGCCAGCAGCCAAGACGTACAGGGGGCGAAAAATACGCAGTATTTT. Protein sequence: CASSQDVQGAKNTQYF. The chain employs TRBV4-2 and TRBJ2-3; the match to TRBD1 covers 9 bases. Looked up from germline, CDR1 is LGHNA and CDR2 is YNFKEQ. The length of the CDR3 is 16 residues. The V and J ends lost 0 bases and 7 bases, in that order; junction bases with no gene match: 8.

V gene TRBV7-2 combines with J gene TRBJ2-7, with no clear D. Trimming left V 5 bases short and J 2 bases short, with 13 bases between. CDR3 length equals 14 residues. Germline-derived CDR1 and CDR2 are SGHTA and FQGNSA. CDR3: CASSLIREPYEQYF. The CDR3 DNA reads TGTGCCAGCAGCCTGATAAGGGAACCCTACGAGCAGTACTTC.

The chain is built from TRBV6-1 and TRBJ2-7; D might be TRBD2 (6 bases). The ends were cut back, 4 bases at V and 0 bases at J, with 7 bases in the middle. This CDR3 has 13 amino acids. The germline V gene has CDR1 MNHNS and CDR2 SASEGT. This CDR3 is CASSVGGSYEQYV. The CDR3, as DNA: TGTGCCAGCAGTGTCGGGGGCTCCTACGAGCAGTACGTC.

The chain recombines TRBV4-3 with TRBJ2-1; TRBD2 might be the D (6 bases). CDR3 length equals 14 residues. The V end lost 4 bases, the J end lost 1 base, and 8 bases lay between the germline ends. Germline V lookup: CDR1 LGHNA, CDR2 YSLEER. The CDR3 coding sequence is TGCGCCAGCAGCCCGGCGGGGTCCTACAATGAGCAGTTCTTC. It is translated as CASSPAGSYNEQFF.

The chain couples TRBV28 to TRBJ2-3; D tentatively reads TRBD1 or TRBD2 (6 bases each). Germline CDR1 MDHEN, CDR2 SYDVKM. This CDR3 has 13 residues. V lost 3 bases, J lost 4 bases, and 8 bases lay in between. The CDR3: CASSLGGSDTQYF. As DNA, the CDR3 is TGTGCCAGCAGTTTGGGGGGCTCAGATACGCAGTATTTT. The whole variable domain, remainder taken from reference TRBV28 and TRBJ2-3, is DVKVTQSSRYLVKRTGEKVFLECVQDMDHENMFWYRQDPGLGLRLIYFSYDVKMKEKGDIPEGYSVSREKKERFSLILESASTNQTSMYLCASSLGGSDTQYFGPGTRLTVL.

The chain links TRBV28 to TRBJ2-3, with D possibly matching TRBD2 (6 bases). Germline CDR1 MDHEN, CDR2 SYDVKM. The CDR3 consists of 18 residues. V lost 6 bases and J lost 0, with 22 bases in between. CDR3 sequence: CASSPRWPSASSTDTQYF. Here the CDR3 DNA reads TGTGCCAGCAGCCCCCGGTGGCCTAGCGCATCTAGCACAGATACGCAGTATTTT.

The genes are TRBV28 and TRBJ1-3; no reliable D call. V was cut by 1 base and J by 3 bases, with 10 bases left in between. The CDR3 is 15 amino acids. Looked up from germline, CDR1 is MDHEN and CDR2 is SYDVKM. The CDR3 loop is CASSLFAGNGNTIYF. CDR3 sequence (DNA): TGTGCCAGCAGTTTATTTGCAGGAAATGGAAACACCATATATTTT. Supplemented by reference TRBV28 and TRBJ1-3, the full variable domain reads DVKVTQSSRYLVKRTGEKVFLECVQDMDHENMFWYRQDPGLGLRLIYFSYDVKMKEKGDIPEGYSVSREKKERFSLILESASTNQTSMYLCASSLFAGNGNTIYFGEGSWLTVV.

The chain combines TRBV7-9 with TRBJ2-5, with D possibly being TRBD1 (6 bases). CDR3 length: 16 amino acids. V was clipped by 2 bases and J by 5 bases, with 18 bases between them. CDR1 and CDR2 from the germline V gene are SEHNR and FQNEAQ (reference sequence). The CDR3 DNA sequence: TGTGCCAGCAGCTTAAAAAAACAGGGATGGGGGGAGACCCAGTACTTC. Translation: CASSLKKQGWGETQYF.